This TCR beta chain emerged from a study of siplizumab effects on memory and regulatory T cells. The germline gives CDR1 LNHDA, CDR2 SQIVND (reference sequence). The CDR3 covers 15 residues. V shed 4 bases and J shed 8 bases, with 19 bases lying between them. This table comes from immunoSEQ multiplex PCR, and its TCRdb copy is limited to in-frame clones, with some not included. Here the sample spans roughly 100,000 clones, 80% to 95% being singletons. Specimen: CD4+ T cells sorted from blood. This clonotype originated in a human donor in good health. The chain employs TRBV19 and TRBJ2-3; D is possibly TRBD2 (5 bases). Written as DNA, the CDR3 is TGTGCCAGTAGTACCCAACCTGGCCTGAGGGCTACGCAGTATTTT. Its protein product is CASSTQPGLRATQYF.